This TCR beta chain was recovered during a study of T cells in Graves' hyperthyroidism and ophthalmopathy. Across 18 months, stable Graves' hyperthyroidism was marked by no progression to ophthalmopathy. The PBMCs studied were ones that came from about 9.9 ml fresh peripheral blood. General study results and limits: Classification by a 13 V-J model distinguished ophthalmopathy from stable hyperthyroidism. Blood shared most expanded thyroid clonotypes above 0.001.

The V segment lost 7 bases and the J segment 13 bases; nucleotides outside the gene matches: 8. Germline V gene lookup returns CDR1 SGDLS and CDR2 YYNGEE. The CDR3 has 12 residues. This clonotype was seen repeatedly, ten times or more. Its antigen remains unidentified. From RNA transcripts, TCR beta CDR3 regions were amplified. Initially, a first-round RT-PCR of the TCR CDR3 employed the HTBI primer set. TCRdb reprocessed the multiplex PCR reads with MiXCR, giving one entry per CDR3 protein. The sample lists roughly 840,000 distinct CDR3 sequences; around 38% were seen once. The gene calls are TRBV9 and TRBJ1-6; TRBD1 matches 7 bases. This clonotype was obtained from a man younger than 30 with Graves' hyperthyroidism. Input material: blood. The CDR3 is CASGSGTAPLHF. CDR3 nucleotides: TGTGCCAGCGGTTCCGGGACAGCTCCCCTCCACTTT. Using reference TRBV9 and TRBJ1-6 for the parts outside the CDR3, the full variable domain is DSGVTQTPKHLITATGQRVTLRCSPRSGDLSVYWYQQSLDQGLQFLIQYYNGEERAKGNILERFSAQQFPDLHSELNLSSLELGDSALYFCASGSGTAPLHFGNGTRLTVT.